These T cell receptor beta chains were read from a single sample in a study of blood T cell repertoires in COVID-19. TCRdb's table, derived via immunoSEQ multiplex PCR, lists solely in-frame clones and lacks some. The table includes around 270,000 clones, about 87% detected once. Material for sequencing was peripheral blood. The receptor set was obtained from a woman between 55 and 75 years old with COVID-19, enrolled during active disease. The CDR3 runs from the conserved cysteine through the conserved F or W. The order of the fields is V gene, D gene, J gene, clone size, CDR3 DNA, CDR3 protein. A D gene is named only where the DNA matches it firmly. Clone size is given for some rows only: seen once, a few or many times, or a class if the clone is expanded.

TRBV19	TRBD2	TRBJ2-5	NA	TGTGCCAGTAGTATAGGGGGACTAGCGGGAGGGCCGGGTGCCCAGTACTTC	CASSIGGLAGGPGAQYF
TRBV15	TRBD1	TRBJ1-5	NA	TGTGCCACCAGCGCCGCTACAGGGGGGTTTCAGCCCCAGCATTTT	CATSAATGGFQPQHF
TRBV5-1	TRBD1	TRBJ2-5	NA	TGCGCCAGCAGCTGGACGGGACAGGGAGGTCAGGAGACCCAGTACTTC	CASSWTGQGGQETQYF
TRBV27	TRBD1	TRBJ2-1	NA	TGTGCCAGCAGTGTACAGGGGGCCTACAATGAGCAGTTCTTC	CASSVQGAYNEQFF
TRBV6-2/TRBV6-3	TRBD1	TRBJ2-4	NA	TGTGCCAGCAGCGTCGGTGGGACAGGGGTGGACATTCAGTACTTC	CASSVGGTGVDIQYF
TRBV7-3	NA	TRBJ2-5	NA	TGTGCCAGCAGCGTCCGGGGATCGCGGGGTCACGGCGAGGAGACCCAGTACTTC	CASSVRGSRGHGEETQYF
TRBV9	TRBD2	TRBJ2-3	NA	TGTGCCAGCAGCGGGGGGACTACCAGCACAGATACGCAGTATTTT	CASSGGTTSTDTQYF
TRBV7-9	TRBD2	TRBJ2-5	few	TGTGCCAGCCGGGAGGTAGCGGGGGCGGAGACCCAGTACTTC	CASREVAGAETQYF
TRBV10-3	NA	TRBJ2-3	NA	TGTGCCATCTCAGAATGGGAGACAACTAGCACAGATACGCAGTATTTT	CAISEWETTSTDTQYF
TRBV25-1	NA	TRBJ2-1	NA	TGTGCCAGCATCGGTCTAGCCTCCTACAATGAGCAGTTCTTC	CASIGLASYNEQFF
TRBV10-3	TRBD1	TRBJ1-3	NA	TGTGCCATCAGTGCGGAGACAGGGGGCCTTGGAAACACCATATATTTT	CAISAETGGLGNTIYF
TRBV7-2	NA	TRBJ1-5	NA	TGTGCCAGCAGCTTAGCGAGTGGGTTGGCAGGTCAGCCCCAGCATTTT	CASSLASGLAGQPQHF
TRBV5-1	TRBD2	TRBJ2-1	few	TGCGCCAGCAGCTTGGAGAGGCAGCGGGAATTGGATGAGCAGTTCTTC	CASSLERQRELDEQFF
TRBV11-2	TRBD1	TRBJ1-1	NA	TGTGCCAGCAATTTGGACAGGTATGCCACTGAAGCTTTCTTT	CASNLDRYATEAFF
TRBV30	TRBD2	TRBJ2-3	NA	TGTGCCTGGACGCAACTAGCGGGACGCACAGATACGCAGTATTTT	CAWTQLAGRTDTQYF
TRBV5-4	NA	TRBJ2-5	NA	TGTGCCAGCAGCAAGGAGGGCCCGGGAGAGACCCAGTACTTC	CASSKEGPGETQYF
TRBV7-2	TRBD1	TRBJ1-5	NA	TGTGCCAGCAGCTTCCAGGGGGGTAGCAATCAGCCCCAGCATTTT	CASSFQGGSNQPQHF
TRBV4-1	TRBD1	TRBJ2-7	NA	TGCGCCAGCAGCCAACCGACAGGGAAGAGCTACGAGCAGTACTTC	CASSQPTGKSYEQYF
TRBV9	NA	TRBJ2-7	NA	TGTGCCAGCAGCGTAGGAATTAGGGCCGCAAGCGGACAGACCTACGAGCAGTACTTC	CASSVGIRAASGQTYEQYF
TRBV12-5	TRBD1	TRBJ1-1	NA	TGTGCTAGTGGTTGGACAGGGAATCGGGACACTGAAGCTTTCTTT	CASGWTGNRDTEAFF
TRBV18	NA	TRBJ2-7	once	TGTGCCAGCTCAGCAAAGGATGGAGGCGAGCAGTACTTC	CASSAKDGGEQYF
TRBV11-3	NA	TRBJ1-6	NA	TGTGCCAGCAGCCAACGAGGGAATTCACCCCTCCACTTT	CASSQRGNSPLHF
TRBV20-1	TRBD1	TRBJ1-2	NA	TGCAGTGCTAGTGCCAGAGGACAGGGCCCTGTAGGCTACACCTTC	CSASARGQGPVGYTF
TRBV28	TRBD2	TRBJ2-7	NA	TGTGCCAGCCGGGGGGTTCCGAGCTCCTACGAGCAGTACTTC	CASRGVPSSYEQYF
TRBV6-2/TRBV6-3	TRBD1	TRBJ1-1	once	TGTGCCAGCAGTTGGGACAGGGCGGCCACTGAAGCTTTCTTT	CASSWDRAATEAFF
TRBV11-3	TRBD2	TRBJ2-1	NA	TGTGCCAGCAGCCGTCGGACTAGGGAGAACAATGAGCAGTTCTTC	CASSRRTRENNEQFF
TRBV10-3	TRBD1	TRBJ1-4	NA	TGTGCCATCAGTGAGTTCAGGGGGGAAAGCGGAAAACTGTTTTTT	CAISEFRGESGKLFF
TRBV24-1	TRBD1	TRBJ1-1	once	TGTGCCACCAGTGATCCGAGACAGGGCACCGCTGAAGCTTTCTTT	CATSDPRQGTAEAFF
TRBV5-6	NA	TRBJ2-5	once	TGTGCCAGCAGCTTCCGGTTTACTCCCCAGTACTTC	CASSFRFTPQYF
TRBV5-8	NA	TRBJ2-7	NA	TGTGCCAGCAGCTTCAGGGGCTCCTACGAGCAGTACTTC	CASSFRGSYEQYF
TRBV5-6	TRBD1	TRBJ1-2	NA	TGTGCCAGCAGCCGGGGGTTCGGAGGGGGCGTCTATGGCTACACCTTC	CASSRGFGGGVYGYTF
TRBV5-1	TRBD2	TRBJ2-7	once	TGCGCCAGCAGCTTGGGGCCGGGACTAGCGGATTACGAGCAGTACTTC	CASSLGPGLADYEQYF
TRBV5-6	TRBD2	TRBJ2-1	NA	TGTGCCAGCAGCTTGGGTCCGCTAGCGGGCGGATACAATGAGCAGTTCTTC	CASSLGPLAGGYNEQFF